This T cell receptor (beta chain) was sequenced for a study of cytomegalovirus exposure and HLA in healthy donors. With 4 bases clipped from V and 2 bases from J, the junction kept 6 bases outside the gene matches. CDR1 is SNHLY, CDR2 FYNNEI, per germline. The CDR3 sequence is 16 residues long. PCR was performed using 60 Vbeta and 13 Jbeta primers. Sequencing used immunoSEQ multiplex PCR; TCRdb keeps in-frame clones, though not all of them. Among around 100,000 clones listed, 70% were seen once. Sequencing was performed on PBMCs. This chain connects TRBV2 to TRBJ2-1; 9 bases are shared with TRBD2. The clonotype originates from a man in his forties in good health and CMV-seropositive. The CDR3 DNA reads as TGTGCCAGCAGTGCTTCGGTAGCGGGGGCCTACAATGAGCAGTTCTTC. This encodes CASSASVAGAYNEQFF.